This T cell receptor beta chain originates from a study of T-cell reconstitution after alpha-beta-depleted transplantation in children. In regard to this clonotype: Its antigen is currently unknown. A much larger clone is a single base away; this may be a read error.

Points from the study as a whole: Elevated TCRbeta diversity at day 60 was traced, in some patients, to surviving recipient T cells and thymic progenitors. Several hundred expanded graft clones reportedly gave rise to the alpha-beta T cells present about two months after transplant. Counts and diversity of T cells one year after transplant came mostly from newly produced T cells.

The CDR3 consists of 15 residues. From germline, CDR1 is MNHEY and CDR2 SMNVEV (reference sequence). J was trimmed by 5 bases and V by 6 bases; bases with no gene match: 11. Library preparation (for TCRbeta) was performed with unique molecular identifiers. MiXCR, run by TCRdb on the PCR reads, gives a single entry per CDR3 protein. Counted here are 200,000 to 250,000 distinct CDR3 sequences, 11% occurring once; the ten biggest clones make up approximately 28%. The sequence was collected from a child less than two years old with acute myeloid leukemia, due to receive a stem cell transplant. The sequencing here drew on PBMCs, taken before TCRalphabeta/CD19-depleted stem cell transplant. The chain carries TRBV27 and TRBJ2-3; 7 positions match TRBD2. This CDR3 is CASSPYDGRKDTQYF. CDR3 in DNA: TGTGCCAGCAGCCCGTATGACGGGAGGAAAGATACGCAGTATTTT.